A single sample is the source of the 11 T cell receptor beta chains below, sequenced in a study of early stage breast cancer tumors. The repertoire was sequenced with immunoSEQ multiplex PCR; TCRdb's copy has only in-frame clones and lacks some. The sample lists around 50,000 clones, approximately 80% occurring once. The sequencing sample was made of blood. The receptors shown here come from a person aged 50 to 59 with breast cancer.

J is TRBJ2-3 and V is TRBV7-9; D may be TRBD1 or TRBD2 (6 bases each). Trimming cost V 3 bases and J 6 bases, with 13 bases left between them. The germline V gene has CDR1 SEHNR and CDR2 FQNEAQ (reference sequence). The length of the CDR3 is 14 residues. CDR3 sequence (DNA): TGTGCCAGCAGCTTTGGTCAGGGGAGGGATACGCAGTATTTT. Translation gives CASSFGQGRDTQYF.

This chain joins TRBV5-4 and TRBJ1-4, with TRBD1 as a possible D gene (6 bases). The CDR3 runs to 15 residues. The ends were cut back, 4 bases at V and 5 bases at J, with 15 bases in the middle. In germline, CDR1 is SGHNT, CDR2 YYREEE (reference sequence). The CDR3 sequence is CASSTNRDRNEKLFF. DNA for the CDR3: TGTGCCAGCAGCACGAACAGGGATAGGAATGAAAAACTGTTTTTT.

This clone is categorized as medium-sized (0.01 to 0.1%). CDR3 bases: TGTGCCAGTAGTTGGGGAGCCAAAAACATTCAGTACTTC. Its translation: CASSWGAKNIQYF. The chain is built from TRBV19 and TRBJ2-4; D ambiguous. V was trimmed by 5 bases and J by 0 bases, leaving 5 bases between them. Germline lookup yields CDR1 LNHDA and CDR2 SQIVND (reference sequence). The CDR3 sequence is 13 residues long.

The chain uses TRBV7-2 and TRBJ1-2; TRBD1 might be the D (5 bases). Germline V gene sequence: CDR1 SGHTA, CDR2 FQGNSA. V lost 5 bases, J lost 5 bases, and 18 bases lay in between. This CDR3 comprises 15 residues. The CDR3 loop is CASSVSSGKGYGYTF. CDR3 in DNA: TGTGCCAGCAGCGTATCGTCAGGGAAGGGGTATGGCTACACCTTC. Complete variable domain (other parts from reference TRBV7-2 and TRBJ1-2): GAGVSQSPSNKVTEKGKDVELRCDPISGHTALYWYRQSLGQGLEFLIYFQGNSAPDKSGLPSDRFSAERTGGSVSTLTIQRTQQEDSAVYLCASSVSSGKGYGYTFGSGTRLTVV.

This chain connects TRBV7-2 to TRBJ2-1, with TRBD2 matching 10 bases. The CDR3 is made up of 15 amino acids. The trim removed 4 bases at V and 7 bases at J, leaving 7 bases unmatched. Germline V gene sequence: CDR1 SGHTA, CDR2 FQGNSA. The CDR3 loop is CASSSGTSALNEQFF. The CDR3 DNA follows: TGTGCCAGCAGCTCCGGGACTAGCGCCTTAAATGAGCAGTTCTTC. The variable domain in full, with the rest retrieved from reference TRBV7-2 and TRBJ2-1, is GAGVSQSPSNKVTEKGKDVELRCDPISGHTALYWYRQSLGQGLEFLIYFQGNSAPDKSGLPSDRFSAERTGGSVSTLTIQRTQQEDSAVYLCASSSGTSALNEQFFGPGTRLTVL.

The V and J genes are TRBV5-5 and TRBJ2-3; D is uncertain. Trimming cost V 0 bases and J 1 base, with 15 bases left between them. Germline V gives CDR1 SGHKS, CDR2 YYEKEE (reference sequence). This CDR3 contains 17 residues. CDR3 in amino acids: CASSLVPPASGTDTQYF. CDR3 coding DNA: TGTGCCAGCAGCTTGGTCCCCCCAGCCTCAGGCACAGATACGCAGTATTTT.

The rearrangement links TRBV30 to TRBJ2-1, with a weak D call TRBD1 (6 bases). Trimming stripped 4 bases from V and 7 bases from J, with 14 bases between. The CDR3 length is 13 residues. In germline, CDR1 is GTSNPN, CDR2 SVGIG (reference sequence). Here the CDR3 DNA reads TGTGCCTGGACCAACCCCAGGGGAAATGAGCAGTTCTTC. It codes for CAWTNPRGNEQFF.

This clone was seen just once. This sequence joins TRBV6-6 and TRBJ1-3; D unresolved. V was clipped by 11 bases and J by 4 bases, with 6 bases between them. The germline V gene encodes CDR1 MNHNY and CDR2 SVGAGI (reference sequence). The length of the CDR3 is 10 residues. The CDR3 region is CAVYGNTIYF. The CDR3 region has the DNA TGTGCCGTCTACGGAAACACCATATATTTT.

This clone was observed a few times. This rearrangement joins TRBV6-5 to TRBJ2-7, with D tentatively TRBD1 (5 bases). Trimming shortened V by 5 bases and J by 4 bases, and 12 bases separated the two germline ends. CDR1 is MNHEY, CDR2 SVGAGI, per germline. CDR3 length: 13 amino acids. CDR3 coding DNA: TGTGCCAGCAGTCAAGACAGAGGATACGAGCAGTACTTC. Encoded protein: CASSQDRGYEQYF.

The rearrangement links TRBV27 to TRBJ2-1, with 9 bases matching TRBD2. Unmatched junction bases numbered 17, after V lost 6 bases and J lost 8 bases. The CDR3 is made up of 17 amino acids. Germline lookup yields CDR1 MNHEY and CDR2 SMNVEV (reference sequence). The CDR3 DNA sequence: TGTGCCAGCAGCCCGACCGGGCGGGGGGGCAATTGGCATGAGCAGTTCTTC. Translated, it gives CASSPTGRGGNWHEQFF.

This rearrangement joins TRBV23-1 to TRBJ1-5; D is uncertain. TRBV23-1 is an ORF for which the function is uncertain. V gave up 0 bases and J gave up 0 bases, with 9 bases separating them. The CDR3 length is 16 residues. CDR3 nucleotides: TGCGCCAGCAGTCAATCGGACCGCTTTAGCAATCAGCCCCAGCATTTT. It is translated as CASSQSDRFSNQPQHF.